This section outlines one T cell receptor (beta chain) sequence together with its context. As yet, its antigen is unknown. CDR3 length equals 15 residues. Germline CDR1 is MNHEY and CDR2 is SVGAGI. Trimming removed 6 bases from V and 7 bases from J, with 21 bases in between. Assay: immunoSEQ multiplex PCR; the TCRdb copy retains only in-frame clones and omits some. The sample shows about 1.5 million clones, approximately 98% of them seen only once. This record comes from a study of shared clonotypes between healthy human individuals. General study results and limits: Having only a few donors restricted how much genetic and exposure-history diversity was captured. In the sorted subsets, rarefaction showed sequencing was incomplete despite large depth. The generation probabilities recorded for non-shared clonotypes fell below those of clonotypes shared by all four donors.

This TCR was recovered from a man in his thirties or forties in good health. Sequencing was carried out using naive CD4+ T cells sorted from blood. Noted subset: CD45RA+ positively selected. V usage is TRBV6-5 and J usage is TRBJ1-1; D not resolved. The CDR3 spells CASSAIVGRKGEAFF. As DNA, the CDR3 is TGTGCCAGCAGCGCCATAGTGGGCCGAAAGGGTGAAGCTTTCTTT.